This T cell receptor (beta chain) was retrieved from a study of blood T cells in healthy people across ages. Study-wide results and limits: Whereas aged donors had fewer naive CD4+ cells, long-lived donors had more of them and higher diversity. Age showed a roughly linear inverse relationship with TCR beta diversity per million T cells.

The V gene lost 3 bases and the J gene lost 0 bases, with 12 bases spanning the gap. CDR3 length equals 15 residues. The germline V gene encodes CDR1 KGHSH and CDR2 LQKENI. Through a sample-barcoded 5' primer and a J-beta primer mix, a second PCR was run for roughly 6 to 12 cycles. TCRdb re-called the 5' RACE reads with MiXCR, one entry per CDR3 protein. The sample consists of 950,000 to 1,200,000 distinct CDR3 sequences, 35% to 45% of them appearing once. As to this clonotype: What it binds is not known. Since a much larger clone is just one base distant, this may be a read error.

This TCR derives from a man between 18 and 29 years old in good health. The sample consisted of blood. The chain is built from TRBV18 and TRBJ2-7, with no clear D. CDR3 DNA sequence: TGTGCCAGCTCACCGGACGAGGCGAGCTCCTACGAGCAGTACTTC. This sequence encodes CASSPDEASSYEQYF.